Listed below are T cell receptor beta chains from one sample, sequenced in a study of blood T cells in healthy people across ages. TCRdb recomputed calls from the 5' RACE reads with MiXCR, one row per CDR3 protein. The data show 1.2 million to 1.5 million distinct CDR3 sequences, around 42% seen once. Sequenced input: blood. The receptors were sampled from a woman aged 18-29 years in good health. The CDR3 runs from the conserved cysteine through the conserved F or W. Each record gives: D gene, V gene, J gene, clone size, CDR3 DNA, CDR3 protein. The D gene is left open where the match is weak. Clone size is not always given. Where it is, it says once, few, many or a class for expanded clones.

>TRBD1|TRBV18|TRBJ2-7|NA
TGTGCCAGCTCCTTCAGTTACGGGACAGGGGCGAACGAGCAGTACTTC
CASSFSYGTGANEQYF
>NA|TRBV6-5|TRBJ2-2|few
TGTGCCAGCAGTTACTCCCCAGGCCTTACAGGCGGGGAGCTGTTTTTT
CASSYSPGLTGGELFF
>NA|TRBV6-5|TRBJ1-5|NA
TGTGCCAGCAGTGATGGGCGGAATCAGCCCCAGCATTTT
CASSDGRNQPQHF
>TRBD2|TRBV11-1|TRBJ2-1|few
TGTGCCAGCAGCTTAGCTGGACTAGCGGGGCACAATGAGCAGTTCTTC
CASSLAGLAGHNEQFF
>TRBD1|TRBV5-1|TRBJ2-1|NA
TGCGCCAGCAGCTCGATGGGACAGGGAGACAATGAGCAGTTCTTC
CASSSMGQGDNEQFF
>TRBD2|TRBV10-1|TRBJ2-3|NA
TGCGCCAGCCTTCCCGGGACTAGCAAGTATTTT
CASLPGTSKYF
>NA|TRBV6-1|TRBJ2-1|NA
TGTGCCAGCAGTGAAGTGAGATCCTACAATGAGCAGTTCTTC
CASSEVRSYNEQFF
>NA|TRBV5-1|TRBJ2-5|once
TGCGCCAGCAGCAAGGTACCTAAAACTCGGGGGAAACAAGAGACCCAGTACTTC
CASSKVPKTRGKQETQYF
>NA|TRBV20-1|TRBJ2-1|NA
TGCAGTGCTAGTATTGGTCAGGCGAGGTACAATGAGCAGTTCTTC
CSASIGQARYNEQFF
>TRBD1|TRBV29-1|TRBJ1-4|NA
TGCAGCGTCGCCGGACAGGGGGCTAATCACGATGAAAAACTGTTTTTT
CSVAGQGANHDEKLFF
>TRBD1|TRBV29-1|TRBJ1-2|NA
TGCAGCGTACCTTGGTCGTTAGGGGGCAGTGGCTACACCTTC
CSVPWSLGGSGYTF
>TRBD2|TRBV6-9|TRBJ2-7|many
TGTGCCAGCAGTCGAAGGACTAGCGGGTACGAGCAGTACTTC
CASSRRTSGYEQYF
>TRBD1|TRBV30|TRBJ1-1|NA
TGTGCCTGGAGGCTACAGGGGTCGAACACTGAAGCTTTCTTT
CAWRLQGSNTEAFF
>NA|TRBV7-9|TRBJ2-7|many
TGTGCCAGCAGCTTAGGGGTCAGCCCTATTGAGCAGTACTTC
CASSLGVSPIEQYF
>NA|TRBV20-1|TRBJ2-2|NA
TGCAGTGCTACACTCTTTACTGGTAACACCGGGGAGCTGTTTTTT
CSATLFTGNTGELFF
>NA|TRBV6-1|TRBJ2-7|few
TGTGCCAGCGGTCGGACGGAGGGATCCTACGAGCAGTACTTC
CASGRTEGSYEQYF
>TRBD2|TRBV27|TRBJ2-1|NA
TGTGCCAGCAGCCCACTAGCGGGGGTGACCTACAATGAGCAGTTCTTC
CASSPLAGVTYNEQFF
>TRBD2|TRBV3-1|TRBJ2-1|NA
TGTGCCAGCAGTCCTCTTAGGGATAGCGGGAATTATGAGCAGTTCTTC
CASSPLRDSGNYEQFF
>NA|TRBV25-1|TRBJ2-7|NA
TGTGCCAGCGAAGACAGCATCTCCTACGAGCAGTACTTC
CASEDSISYEQYF
>NA|TRBV2|TRBJ2-7|NA
TGTGCCAGCAGTGAGCAGGGAATAGACGAGCAGTACTTC
CASSEQGIDEQYF
>TRBD1|TRBV30|TRBJ1-5|NA
TGTGCCTGGACCCAGATGACAGGGCCAAATCAGCCCCAGCATTTT
CAWTQMTGPNQPQHF
>NA|TRBV25-1|TRBJ2-7|NA
TGTGCCAGCAGTGATGGATGGGGATCCCCTACCTACGAGCAGTACTTC
CASSDGWGSPTYEQYF
>TRBD2|TRBV4-2|TRBJ2-1|NA
TGTGCCAGCAGCCAAGACGCCCTAGCGGGAAGTCGGCAGTTCTTC
CASSQDALAGSRQFF
>NA|TRBV7-2|TRBJ2-7|NA
TGTGCCAGCAGCGAGGCGAGGAACTACGAGCAGTACTTC
CASSEARNYEQYF
>NA|TRBV21-1|TRBJ1-1|once
TGCGCCAGCAGCCTAAACTCAGTGAACACTGAAGCTTTCTTT
CASSLNSVNTEAFF
>NA|TRBV7-9|TRBJ2-7|NA
TGTGCCTGCAGCCTTGATATACCCGGATCCTACGAGCAGTACTTC
CACSLDIPGSYEQYF
>TRBD2|TRBV11-2|TRBJ2-3|many
TGTGCCAGCAGCTTACGGGAGGGTGACACAGATACGCAGTATTTT
CASSLREGDTDTQYF
>NA|TRBV11-3|TRBJ2-5|once
TGTGCCAGCGCCTTTAGTAGGGGAGAGACCCAGTACTTC
CASAFSRGETQYF
>NA|TRBV10-2|TRBJ1-2|few
TGCGCCAGCAGTGAGTCCTCCGGTGGGAATGGCTACACCTTC
CASSESSGGNGYTF
>NA|TRBV6-1|TRBJ1-5|few
TGTGCCAGCACTCTGAAGGATGGGGGCAATCAGCCCCAGCATTTT
CASTLKDGGNQPQHF
>TRBD2|TRBV6-1|TRBJ2-7|NA
TGTGCCAGCAGATTTGGGACCGGGAGGGCGAGGAACGAGCAGTACTTC
CASRFGTGRARNEQYF
>TRBD1|TRBV5-1|TRBJ2-4|NA
TGCGCCAGCAGTAGACAGGGGGCTGAGGACATTCAGTACTTC
CASSRQGAEDIQYF
>TRBD1|TRBV6-5|TRBJ1-5|NA
TGTGCCAGCAGCGCCGGGACAGGGGGCAGGTTGCCCCAGCATTTT
CASSAGTGGRLPQHF
>TRBD1|TRBV5-1|TRBJ2-7|many
TGCGCCAGCAGCTTCCGACAGGGTCAATACGAGCAGTACTTC
CASSFRQGQYEQYF
>NA|TRBV12-3/TRBV12-4|TRBJ2-1|NA
TGTGCCAGCAGTTTCAGAGAACCCGCTGGTGAGCAGTTCTTC
CASSFREPAGEQFF
>NA|TRBV6-2/TRBV6-3|TRBJ2-2|few
TGTGCCAGCGAGGGGACGAACACCGGGGAGCTGTTTTTT
CASEGTNTGELFF
>TRBD1|TRBV6-4|TRBJ1-2|NA
TGTGCCAGCAGTGACGAGGGAGGGGGCTTCTATGGCTACACCTTC
CASSDEGGGFYGYTF